The clone carrying this T cell receptor beta chain was seen a single time. Its specificity is unknown. This entry comes from a study of identical twins. Whole-study findings and limits: Memory repertoires showed no such pattern, whereas abundant cord blood beta clonotypes carried fewer insertions.

CDR1 is LNHNV, CDR2 YYDKDF, per germline (reference sequence). CDR3 length: 18 residues. The ends lost 1 base at V and 0 bases at J; junction bases unmatched: 7. TCRdb re-called the 5' RACE reads through MiXCR, storing one row per CDR3 protein. The table has some 760,000 distinct CDR3 sequences, approximately 18% seen once. The donor group consisted entirely of healthy Caucasians. In addition, the sample was reused for a study of T cells expressing NK-cell markers.

The receptor was derived from a woman under 30 in good health. The chain uses TRBV15 and TRBJ2-3, with TRBD2 identical over 10 bases. The material sequenced was PBMCs. The CDR3 here is CATSRGPAGGTSTDTQYF. CDR3 nucleotide sequence: TGTGCCACCAGCAGAGGGCCAGCGGGGGGGACTAGCACAGATACGCAGTATTTT. Full variable domain (missing parts from reference TRBV15 and TRBJ2-3): DAMVIQNPRYQVTQFGKPVTLSCSQTLNHNVMYWYQQKSSQAPKLLFHYYDKDFNNEADTPDNFQSRRPNTSFCFLDIRSPGLGDTAMYLCATSRGPAGGTSTDTQYFGPGTRLTVL.